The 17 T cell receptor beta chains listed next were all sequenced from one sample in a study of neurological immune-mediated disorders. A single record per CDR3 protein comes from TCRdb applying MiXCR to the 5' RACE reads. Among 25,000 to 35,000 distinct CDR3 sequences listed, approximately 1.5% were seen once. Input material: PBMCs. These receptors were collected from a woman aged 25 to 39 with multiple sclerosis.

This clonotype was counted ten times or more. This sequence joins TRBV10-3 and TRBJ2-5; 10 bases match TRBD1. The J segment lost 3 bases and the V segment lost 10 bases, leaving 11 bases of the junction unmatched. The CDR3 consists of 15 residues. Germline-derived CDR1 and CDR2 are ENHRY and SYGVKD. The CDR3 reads CATRGDRGEKETQYF. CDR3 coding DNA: TGTGCCACCCGGGGGGACAGGGGCGAAAAAGAGACCCAGTACTTC.

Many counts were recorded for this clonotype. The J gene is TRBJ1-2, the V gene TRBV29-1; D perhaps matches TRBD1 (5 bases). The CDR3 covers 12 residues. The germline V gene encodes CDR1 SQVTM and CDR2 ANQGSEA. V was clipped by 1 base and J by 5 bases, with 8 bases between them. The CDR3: CSVEVGGYGYTF. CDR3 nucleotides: TGCAGCGTTGAAGTGGGGGGATATGGCTACACCTTC.

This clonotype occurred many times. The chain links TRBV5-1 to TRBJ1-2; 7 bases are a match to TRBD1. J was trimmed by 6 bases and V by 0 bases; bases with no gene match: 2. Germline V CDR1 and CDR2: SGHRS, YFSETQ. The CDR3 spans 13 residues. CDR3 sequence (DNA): TGCGCCAGCAGCTTGGAGAGGGGGCATGGCTACACCTTC. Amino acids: CASSLERGHGYTF.

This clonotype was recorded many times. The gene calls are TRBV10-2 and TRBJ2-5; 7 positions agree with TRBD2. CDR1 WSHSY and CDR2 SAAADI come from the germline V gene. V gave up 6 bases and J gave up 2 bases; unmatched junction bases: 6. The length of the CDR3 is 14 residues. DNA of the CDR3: TGCGCCAGCAGCCAACAGCGGGATCAAGAGACCCAGTACTTC. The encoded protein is CASSQQRDQETQYF.

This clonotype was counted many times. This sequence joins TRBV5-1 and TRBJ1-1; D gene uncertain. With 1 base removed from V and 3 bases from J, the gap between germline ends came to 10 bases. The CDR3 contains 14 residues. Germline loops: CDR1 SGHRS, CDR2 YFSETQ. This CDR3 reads CASSLSRADTEAFF. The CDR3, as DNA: TGCGCCAGCAGCTTGTCAAGGGCGGACACTGAAGCTTTCTTT.

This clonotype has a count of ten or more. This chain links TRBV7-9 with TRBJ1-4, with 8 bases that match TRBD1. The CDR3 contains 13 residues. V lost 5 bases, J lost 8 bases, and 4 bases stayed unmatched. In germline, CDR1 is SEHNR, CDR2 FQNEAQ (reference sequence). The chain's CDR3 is CASSIRQGEKLFF. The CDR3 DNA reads TGTGCCAGCAGCATCCGACAGGGGGAAAAACTGTTTTTT.

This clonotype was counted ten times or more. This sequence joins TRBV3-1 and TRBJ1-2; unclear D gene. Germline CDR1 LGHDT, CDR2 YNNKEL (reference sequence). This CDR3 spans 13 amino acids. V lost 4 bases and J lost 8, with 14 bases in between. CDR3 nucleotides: TGTGCCAGCAGCCTCCTCAGTCTGGGCGGCTACACCTTC. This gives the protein CASSLLSLGGYTF. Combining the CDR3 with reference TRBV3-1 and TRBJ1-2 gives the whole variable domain DTAVSQTPKYLVTQMGNDKSIKCEQNLGHDTMYWYKQDSKKFLKIMFSYNNKELIINETVPNRFSPKSPDKAHLNLHINSLELGDSAVYFCASSLLSLGGYTFGSGTRLTVV.

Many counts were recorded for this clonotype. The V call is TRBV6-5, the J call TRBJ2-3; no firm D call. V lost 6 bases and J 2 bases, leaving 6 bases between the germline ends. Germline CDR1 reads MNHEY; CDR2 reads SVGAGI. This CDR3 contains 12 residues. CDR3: CASSDSTDTQYF. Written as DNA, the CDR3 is TGTGCCAGCAGCGATTCCACAGATACGCAGTATTTT.

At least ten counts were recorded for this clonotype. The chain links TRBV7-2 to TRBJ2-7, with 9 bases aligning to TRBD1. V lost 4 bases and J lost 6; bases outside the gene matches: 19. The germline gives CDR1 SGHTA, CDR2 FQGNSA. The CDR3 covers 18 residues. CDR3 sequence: CASSSKLTGGLSPVEQYF. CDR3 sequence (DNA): TGTGCCAGCAGCTCAAAATTAACAGGGGGCTTAAGCCCTGTCGAGCAGTACTTC.

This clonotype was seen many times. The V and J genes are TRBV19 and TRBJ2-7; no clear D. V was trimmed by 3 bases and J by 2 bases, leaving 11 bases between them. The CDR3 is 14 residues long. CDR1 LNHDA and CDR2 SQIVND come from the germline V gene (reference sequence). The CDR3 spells CASSIRSLPYEQYF. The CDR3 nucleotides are TGTGCCAGTAGTATTCGAAGCCTTCCCTACGAGCAGTACTTC.

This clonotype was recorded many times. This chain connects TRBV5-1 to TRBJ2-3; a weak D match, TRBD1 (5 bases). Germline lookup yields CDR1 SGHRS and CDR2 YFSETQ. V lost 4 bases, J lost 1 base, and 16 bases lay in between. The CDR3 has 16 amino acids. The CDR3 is CASSPGSQGGTDTQYF. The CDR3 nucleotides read TGCGCCAGCAGCCCTGGATCCCAGGGTGGCACAGATACGCAGTATTTT. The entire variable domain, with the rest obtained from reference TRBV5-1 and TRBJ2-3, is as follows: KAGVTQTPRYLIKTRGQQVTLSCSPISGHRSVSWYQQTPGQGLQFLFEYFSETQRNKGNFPGRFSGRQFSNSRSEMNVSTLELGDSALYLCASSPGSQGGTDTQYFGPGTRLTVL.

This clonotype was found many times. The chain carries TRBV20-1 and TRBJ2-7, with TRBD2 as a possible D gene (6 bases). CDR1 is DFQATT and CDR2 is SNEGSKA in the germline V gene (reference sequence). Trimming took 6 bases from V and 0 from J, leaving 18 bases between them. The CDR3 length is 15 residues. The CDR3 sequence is CSATGHSGGSYEQYF. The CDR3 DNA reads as TGCAGTGCGACCGGACATTCCGGGGGCTCCTACGAGCAGTACTTC.

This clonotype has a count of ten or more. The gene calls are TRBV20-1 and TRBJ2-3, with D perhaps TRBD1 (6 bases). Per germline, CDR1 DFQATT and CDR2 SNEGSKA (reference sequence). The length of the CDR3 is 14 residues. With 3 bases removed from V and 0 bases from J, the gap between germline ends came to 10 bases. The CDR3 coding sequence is TGCAGTGCTAGTGGCAGGGGAAGCACAGATACGCAGTATTTT. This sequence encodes CSASGRGSTDTQYF.

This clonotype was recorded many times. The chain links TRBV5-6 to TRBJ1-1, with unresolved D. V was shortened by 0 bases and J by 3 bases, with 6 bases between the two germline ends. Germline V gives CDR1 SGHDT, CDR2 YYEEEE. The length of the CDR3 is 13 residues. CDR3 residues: CASSLGSYTEAFF. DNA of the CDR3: TGTGCCAGCAGCTTGGGTTCTTACACTGAAGCTTTCTTT. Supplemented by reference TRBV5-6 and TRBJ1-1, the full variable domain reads DAGVTQSPTHLIKTRGQQVTLRCSPKSGHDTVSWYQQALGQGPQFIFQYYEEEERQRGNFPDRFSGHQFPNYSSELNVNALLLGDSALYLCASSLGSYTEAFFGQGTRLTVV.

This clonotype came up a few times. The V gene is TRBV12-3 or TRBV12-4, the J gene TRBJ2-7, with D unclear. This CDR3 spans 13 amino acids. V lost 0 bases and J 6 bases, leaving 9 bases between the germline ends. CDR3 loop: CASSLASTSEQYF. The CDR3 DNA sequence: TGTGCCAGCAGTTTAGCTTCCACGTCCGAGCAGTACTTC.

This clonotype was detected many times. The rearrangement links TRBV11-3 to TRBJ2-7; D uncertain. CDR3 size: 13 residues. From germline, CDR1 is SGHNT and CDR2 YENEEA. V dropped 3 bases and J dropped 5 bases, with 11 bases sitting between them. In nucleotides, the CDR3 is TGTGCCAGCAGCTTCGGCACGGCGCACGAGCAGTACTTC. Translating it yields CASSFGTAHEQYF.

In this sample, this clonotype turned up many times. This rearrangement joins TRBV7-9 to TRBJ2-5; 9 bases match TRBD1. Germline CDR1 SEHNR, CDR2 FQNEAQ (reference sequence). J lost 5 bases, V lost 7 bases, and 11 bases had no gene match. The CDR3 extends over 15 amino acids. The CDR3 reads CASNYPGQGGETQYF. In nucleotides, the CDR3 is TGTGCCAGCAACTATCCGGGACAGGGTGGTGAGACCCAGTACTTC. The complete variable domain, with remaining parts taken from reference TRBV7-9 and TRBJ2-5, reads DTGVSQNPRHKITKRGQNVTFRCDPISEHNRLYWYRQTLGQGPEFLTYFQNEAQLEKSRLLSDRFSAERPKGSFSTLEIQRTEQGDSAMYLCASNYPGQGGETQYFGPGTRLLVL.